This passage covers 8 T cell receptor beta chains from one sample sequenced in a study of T cells in Graves' hyperthyroidism and ophthalmopathy. RNA transcripts yielded amplified TCR beta CDR3 regions. TCR CDR3 regions were first amplified by RT-PCR with HTBI primers. TCRdb used MiXCR to reprocess the multiplex PCR reads, holding one entry per CDR3 protein. The sample consists of about 300,000 distinct CDR3 sequences, roughly 19% of them appearing once. The source material was blood. The receptors come from a man aged 50 to 59 with Graves' ophthalmopathy.

This clonotype was seen repeatedly, ten times or more. The chain joins TRBV6-1 to TRBJ2-7, with 10 bases that match TRBD2. After removal of 2 bases from V and 3 bases from J, the junction contained 4 bases not matched to a gene. CDR1 and CDR2 from the germline V gene are MNHNS and SASEGT. This CDR3 is 15 amino acids long. The CDR3 nucleotides are TGTGCCAGCAGTGAATCGTGGACTAGCGGCTACGAGCAGTACTTC. Protein: CASSESWTSGYEQYF.

Points on this clonotype: A much larger clone differs from this one at a single base, so this may be a read error. The chain joins TRBV20-1 to TRBJ2-1; 10 nucleotides line up with TRBD2. The CDR3 length is 13 residues. Germline V CDR1 and CDR2: DFQATT, SNEGSKA (reference sequence). The J segment lost 7 bases and the V segment lost 6 bases, leaving 6 bases of the junction unmatched. CDR3 in amino acids: CSAASGSENEQFF. The CDR3 coding sequence is TGCAGTGCCGCTAGCGGGAGTGAGAATGAGCAGTTCTTC.

This clonotype was detected only a few times. This chain links TRBV12-3 or TRBV12-4 with TRBJ1-1; no clear D. This CDR3 contains 15 residues. The germline V and J ends were trimmed by 7 bases and 0 bases, with 15 bases remaining between them. This CDR3 is CASIPGGRVNTEAFF. The CDR3 nucleotides read TGTGCCAGCATCCCCGGCGGCAGAGTGAACACTGAAGCTTTCTTT.

The chain recombines TRBV2 with TRBJ1-5, with 9 bases that match TRBD1. Germline lookup yields CDR1 SNHLY and CDR2 FYNNEI. Trimming at V came to 2 bases and at J to 6 bases, leaving 5 bases not matched to a gene. This CDR3 has 15 residues. The chain's CDR3 is CASSETGTGPQPQHF. The CDR3 coding sequence is TGTGCCAGCAGTGAAACCGGGACAGGGCCTCAGCCCCAGCATTTT.

This clonotype was detected many times. V usage is TRBV28 and J usage is TRBJ2-5, with TRBD1 matching 7 bases. The CDR3 covers 15 residues. J was trimmed by 4 bases and V by 2 bases; bases with no gene match: 7. Germline loops: CDR1 MDHEN, CDR2 SYDVKM. The CDR3 sequence: CASSLPLQGLETQYF. CDR3 nucleotides: TGTGCCAGCAGTTTACCCCTACAGGGGCTAGAGACCCAGTACTTC.

This clonotype was seen ten or more times. The chain uses TRBV12-3 or TRBV12-4 and TRBJ2-3, with D perhaps TRBD2 (6 bases). There are 12 residues in the CDR3. The V gene lost 9 bases and the J gene lost 5 bases, with 12 bases spanning the gap. The CDR3 bases are TGTGCCAGTTCACTGGGACTAGATACGCAGTATTTT. Its protein product is CASSLGLDTQYF.

With respect to this clonotype: With a much larger clone just one base away, this may be a read error. The V call is TRBV5-6, the J call TRBJ2-3; TRBD2 matches at 7 bases. Germline V gene lookup returns CDR1 SGHDT and CDR2 YYEEEE. Unmatched junction bases numbered 9, after V lost 4 bases and J lost 4 bases. The length of the CDR3 is 15 residues. The CDR3, as DNA: TGTGCCAGCAGCACCCGGACTAGAGCCGCAGATACGCAGTATTTT. This encodes CASSTRTRAADTQYF.

The gene calls are TRBV7-8 and TRBJ1-2; D is perhaps TRBD1 (5 bases). Germline lookup yields CDR1 SGHVS and CDR2 FQNEAQ. V was cut by 1 base and J by 4 bases, with 16 bases left in between. The CDR3 is made up of 16 amino acids. CDR3 in amino acids: CASSLGEARRGYGYTF. The CDR3 DNA sequence: TGTGCCAGCAGCTTAGGTGAGGCGAGAAGGGGCTATGGCTACACCTTC.